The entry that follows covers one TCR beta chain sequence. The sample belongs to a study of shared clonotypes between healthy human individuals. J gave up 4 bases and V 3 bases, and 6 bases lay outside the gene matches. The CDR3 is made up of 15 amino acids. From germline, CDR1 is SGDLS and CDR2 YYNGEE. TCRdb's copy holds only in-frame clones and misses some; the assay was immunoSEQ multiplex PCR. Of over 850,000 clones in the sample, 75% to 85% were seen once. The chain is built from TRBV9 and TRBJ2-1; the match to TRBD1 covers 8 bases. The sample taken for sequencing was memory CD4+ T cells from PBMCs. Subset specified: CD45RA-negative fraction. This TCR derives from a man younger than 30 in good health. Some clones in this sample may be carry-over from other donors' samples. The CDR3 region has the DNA TGTGCCAGCAGCGAAAGACAGGGGAGGTACAATGAGCAGTTCTTC. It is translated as CASSERQGRYNEQFF.